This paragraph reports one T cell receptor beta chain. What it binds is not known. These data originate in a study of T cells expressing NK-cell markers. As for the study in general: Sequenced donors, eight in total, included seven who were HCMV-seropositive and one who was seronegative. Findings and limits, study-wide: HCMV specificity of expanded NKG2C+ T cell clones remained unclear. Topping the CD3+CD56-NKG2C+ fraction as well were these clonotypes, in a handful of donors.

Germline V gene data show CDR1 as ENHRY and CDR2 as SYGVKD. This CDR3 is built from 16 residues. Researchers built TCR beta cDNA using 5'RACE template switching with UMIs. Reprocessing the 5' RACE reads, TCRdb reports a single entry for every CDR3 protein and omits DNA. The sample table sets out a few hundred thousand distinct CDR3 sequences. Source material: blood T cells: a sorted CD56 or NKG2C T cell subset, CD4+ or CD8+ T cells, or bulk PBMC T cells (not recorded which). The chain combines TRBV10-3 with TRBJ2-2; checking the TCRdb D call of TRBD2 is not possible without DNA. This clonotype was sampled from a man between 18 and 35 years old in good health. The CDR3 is CAISRRGTANTGELFF.